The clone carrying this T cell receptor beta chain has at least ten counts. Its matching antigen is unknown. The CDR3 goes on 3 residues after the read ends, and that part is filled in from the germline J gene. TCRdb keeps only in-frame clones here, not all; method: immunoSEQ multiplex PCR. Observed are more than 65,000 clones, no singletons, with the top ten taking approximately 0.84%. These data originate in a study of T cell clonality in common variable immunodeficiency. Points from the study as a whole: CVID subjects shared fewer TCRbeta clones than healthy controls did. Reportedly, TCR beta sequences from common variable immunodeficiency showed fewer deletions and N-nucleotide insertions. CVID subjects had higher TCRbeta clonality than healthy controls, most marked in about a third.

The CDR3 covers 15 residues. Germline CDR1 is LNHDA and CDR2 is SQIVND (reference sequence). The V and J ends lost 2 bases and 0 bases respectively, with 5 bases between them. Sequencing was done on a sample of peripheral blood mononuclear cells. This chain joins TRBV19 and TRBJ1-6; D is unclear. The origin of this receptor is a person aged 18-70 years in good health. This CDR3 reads CASSIISSYNSPLHF. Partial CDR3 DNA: TGTGCCAGTAGTATAATCAGCTCCTATAATTCACCC.